This passage covers 7 T cell receptor beta chains from one sample sequenced in a study of graft-versus-host responses after intestinal transplantation. Assay: immunoSEQ multiplex PCR; the TCRdb copy retains only in-frame clones and omits some. Counted here are around 120,000 clones, 90% to 95% occurring once; the ten biggest clones make up 0.095% to 0.15%. Antigens for these TCRs are unknown. The sequences come from unstimulated CD4+ T cells sorted from spleen or lymph node cells, collected before intestinal transplant. The receptor set was obtained from a human donor who received an intestinal transplant.

This chain uses TRBV30 with TRBJ1-4, with D unresolved. Germline V gene sequence: CDR1 GTSNPN, CDR2 SVGIG (reference sequence). The CDR3 loop spans 13 amino acids. Trimming took 3 bases from V and 10 from J, leaving 15 bases between them. The CDR3 region is CAWRPGSTTKLFF. The CDR3 DNA reads as TGTGCCTGGAGACCGGGATCAACTACAAAACTGTTTTTT. Combining the CDR3 with reference TRBV30 and TRBJ1-4 gives the whole variable domain SQTIHQWPATLVQPVGSPLSLECTVEGTSNPNLYWYRQAAGRGLQLLFYSVGIGQISSEVPQNLSASRPQDRQFILSSKKLLLSDSGFYLCAWRPGSTTKLFFGSGTQLSVL.

The V call is TRBV28, the J call TRBJ1-2; perhaps TRBD1 as D (5 bases). The CDR3 length is 21 residues. The germline V gene encodes CDR1 MDHEN and CDR2 SYDVKM. The V and J ends lost 5 bases and 2 bases respectively, with 33 bases between them. The DNA for the CDR3 is TGTGCCAGCAGTGCCTCCTCCGGGACGAAATTACGCGGACCACAGAACTATGGCTACACCTTC. Residues: CASSASSGTKLRGPQNYGYTF.

This clone came up once. The chain is built from TRBV27 and TRBJ1-1; D unresolved. Trimming stripped 3 bases from V and 6 bases from J, with 11 bases between. The CDR3 length is 13 residues. CDR1 and CDR2 (germline): MNHEY, SMNVEV (reference sequence). The CDR3 sequence: CASSLIGPAEAFF. Here the CDR3 DNA reads TGTGCCAGCAGTTTGATCGGGCCGGCTGAAGCTTTCTTT.

The chain is built from TRBV19 and TRBJ1-4; D is unclear. Trimming cost V 2 bases and J 0 bases, with 10 bases left between them. This CDR3 contains 16 residues. Germline values: CDR1 LNHDA, CDR2 SQIVND (reference sequence). The CDR3 region is CASSITRGPTNEKLFF. The CDR3 DNA is TGTGCCAGTAGTATAACTAGAGGGCCAACTAATGAAAAACTGTTTTTT.

Written as DNA, the CDR3 is TGTGCCAGCAGCTTGGGACTAGCGTCCGGGGAGCTGTTTTTT. Amino acids: CASSLGLASGELFF. V gene TRBV5-4 combines with J gene TRBJ2-2; 8 bases map to TRBD2. The CDR3 totals 14 residues. V was pared by 0 bases and J by 6 bases, with 1 base of the junction left unmatched. The germline CDR1 and CDR2 sequences are SGHNT and YYREEE (reference sequence).

V gene TRBV28 combines with J gene TRBJ2-7; no clear D gene. Trimming pared 5 bases from V and 3 bases from J, leaving 8 bases between. The CDR3 has 12 amino acids. The germline V gene has CDR1 MDHEN and CDR2 SYDVKM. CDR3 in amino acids: CASSQTDYEQYF. DNA for the CDR3: TGTGCCAGCAGTCAAACAGACTACGAGCAGTACTTC.

The rearrangement links TRBV15 to TRBJ2-4; 9 nucleotides align to TRBD1. Trimming removed 5 bases from V and 3 bases from J; junction bases left unmatched: 14. This CDR3 has 18 residues. CDR1 and CDR2 (germline): LNHNV, YYDKDF (reference sequence). The CDR3, as DNA: TGTGCCACCAGCCCCCATCCGACAGGGGGGTTTGGCAAAAACATTCAGTACTTC. Amino acids: CATSPHPTGGFGKNIQYF.